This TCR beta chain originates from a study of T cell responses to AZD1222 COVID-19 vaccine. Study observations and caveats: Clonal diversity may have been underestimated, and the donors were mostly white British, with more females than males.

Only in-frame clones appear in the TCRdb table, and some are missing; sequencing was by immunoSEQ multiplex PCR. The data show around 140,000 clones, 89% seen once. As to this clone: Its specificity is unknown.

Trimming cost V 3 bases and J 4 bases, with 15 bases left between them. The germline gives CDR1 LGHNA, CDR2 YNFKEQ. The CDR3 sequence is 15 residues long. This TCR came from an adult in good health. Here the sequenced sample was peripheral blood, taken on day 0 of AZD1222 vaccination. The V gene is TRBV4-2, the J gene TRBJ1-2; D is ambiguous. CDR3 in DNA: TGTGCCAGCAGCCAGGCATCCGGGTCCCTCTATGGCTACACCTTC. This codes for CASSQASGSLYGYTF.